This T cell receptor beta chain was obtained from a study of blood T cell repertoires in COVID-19. Sequencing was performed with immunoSEQ multiplex PCR; in TCRdb, only in-frame clones are kept and a portion is missing. The sample consists of about 92,000 clones, over 75% of them appearing once. The CDR3 sequence is 14 residues long. V gave up 4 bases and J gave up 4 bases, with 13 bases separating them. Germline V lookup: CDR1 SEHNR, CDR2 FQNEAQ (reference sequence). This sequence joins TRBV7-9 and TRBJ1-1; D remains unclear. The sequence derives from a woman of 80 years or more with active or convalescent COVID-19. Sequencing was carried out using peripheral blood. The CDR3 DNA follows: TGTGCCAGCAGCTCGGGAGGGTTTTTCACTGAAGCTTTCTTT. This translates into CASSSGGFFTEAFF.